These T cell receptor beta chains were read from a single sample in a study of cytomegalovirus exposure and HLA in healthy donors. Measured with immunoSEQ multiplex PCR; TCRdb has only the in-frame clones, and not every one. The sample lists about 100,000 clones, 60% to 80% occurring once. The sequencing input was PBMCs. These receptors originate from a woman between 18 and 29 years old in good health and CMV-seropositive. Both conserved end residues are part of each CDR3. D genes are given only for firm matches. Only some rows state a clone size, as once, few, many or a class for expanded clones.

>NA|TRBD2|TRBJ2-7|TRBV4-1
TGCGCCAGCAGCCAGATAGCGGGAGGTAGGAGCTCCTACGAGCAGTACTTC
CASSQIAGGRSSYEQYF
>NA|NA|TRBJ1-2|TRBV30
TGTGCCTGGAACAGCCAGCGGGGCTACACCTTC
CAWNSQRGYTF
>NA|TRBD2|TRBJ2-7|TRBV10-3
TGTGCCATCAGAGATCCGAGCGGGAGCCCCGGGTACGAGCAGTACTTC
CAIRDPSGSPGYEQYF
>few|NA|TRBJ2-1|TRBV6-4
TGTGCCAGCAGTGACTCCGCCCTGTTACAGGGATCGGGGGAGCAGTTCTTC
CASSDSALLQGSGEQFF
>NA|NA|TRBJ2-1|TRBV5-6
TGTGCCAGCACCAAGGACTACCTCGATGAGCAGTTCTTC
CASTKDYLDEQFF
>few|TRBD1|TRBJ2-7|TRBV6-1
TGTGCCAGCAGTGCCGACGGGACAGGGAGCCACGAGCAGTACTTC
CASSADGTGSHEQYF
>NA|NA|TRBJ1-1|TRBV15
TGTGCCACCAGCAGGGACAGCCCAGTGTCTGAAGCTTTCTTT
CATSRDSPVSEAFF
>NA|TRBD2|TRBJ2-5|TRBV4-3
TGCGCCAGCAGCCAAGGGAAGCGGGAGGGTGGAGAGACCCAGTACTTC
CASSQGKREGGETQYF
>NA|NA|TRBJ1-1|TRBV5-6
TGTGCCAGCAGCTTGACAGGGTGGGCGAACACTGAAGCTTTCTTT
CASSLTGWANTEAFF
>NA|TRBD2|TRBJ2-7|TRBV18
TGTGCCAGCTCACCACGTCCTACTAGCGGGCTAAGCTCCTACGAGCAGTACTTC
CASSPRPTSGLSSYEQYF
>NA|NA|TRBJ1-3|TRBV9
TGTGCCAGCAGCGTAGGAGGCCCGGGCTCTGGAAACACCATATATTTT
CASSVGGPGSGNTIYF
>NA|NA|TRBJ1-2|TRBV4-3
TGCGCCAGCAGCCAAGATACCAGGGTGGGGTACACCTTC
CASSQDTRVGYTF
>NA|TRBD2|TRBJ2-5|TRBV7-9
TGTGCCAGCAGCTTGGTGAACGCTCTAGCGGGAGGAAAAGAGACCCAGTACTTC
CASSLVNALAGGKETQYF
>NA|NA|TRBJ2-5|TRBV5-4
TGTGCCAGCAGCCCGGGGGTCGGTGCAGGGTTAAAAGAGACCCAGTACTTC
CASSPGVGAGLKETQYF
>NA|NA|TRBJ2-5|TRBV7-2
TGTGCCAGCAGATATGATCCCGGGAGAATTGAGACCCAGTACTTC
CASRYDPGRIETQYF
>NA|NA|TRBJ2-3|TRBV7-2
TGTGCCAGCAGCTCCACAGGGAGCACAGATACGCAGTATTTT
CASSSTGSTDTQYF
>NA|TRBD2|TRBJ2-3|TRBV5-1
TGCGCCAGCAGCTTGGTGGCTAGCGGGAGGAGCACAGATACGCAGTATTTT
CASSLVASGRSTDTQYF
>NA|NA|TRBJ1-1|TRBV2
TGTGCCAGCACAATAGGGGGTGGCACTGAAGCTTTCTTT
CASTIGGGTEAFF
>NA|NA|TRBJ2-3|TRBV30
TGTGCCTGGAGTGTCAGGGAAGATACGCAGTATTTT
CAWSVREDTQYF
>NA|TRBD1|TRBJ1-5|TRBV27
TGTGCCAGCAGCCTGGACAGGTTTAATCAGCCCCAGCATTTT
CASSLDRFNQPQHF
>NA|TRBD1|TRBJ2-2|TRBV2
TGTGCCAGCAGTGCTCTGACAGGGTTGGCCGGGGAGCTGTTTTTT
CASSALTGLAGELFF
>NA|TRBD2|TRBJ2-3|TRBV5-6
TGTGCCAGCAGCGGACTAGCGGGAGGAGGCACAGATACGCAGTATTTT
CASSGLAGGGTDTQYF
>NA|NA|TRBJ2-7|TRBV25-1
TGTGCCAGCAGTGAAGGGGGCCATTACGAGCAGTACTTC
CASSEGGHYEQYF
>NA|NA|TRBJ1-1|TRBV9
TGTGCCAGCAGCGGGTACGGGGGGGAAAACACTGAAGCTTTCTTT
CASSGYGGENTEAFF
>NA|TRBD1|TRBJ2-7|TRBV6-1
TGTGCCAGCCAAAATTTATGGACAGGGCAGTACGAGCAGTACTTC
CASQNLWTGQYEQYF
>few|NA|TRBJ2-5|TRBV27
TGTGCCAGCAGATACTCCGGTTTCGAAGAGACCCAGTACTTC
CASRYSGFEETQYF
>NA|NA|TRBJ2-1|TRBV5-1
TGCGCCAGCAGCCTACGGTTAGCGGCGCCTCATGAGCAGTTCTTC
CASSLRLAAPHEQFF
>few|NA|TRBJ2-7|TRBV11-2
TGTGCCAGCAGCCGTACAGGGCTCTACGAGCAGTACTTC
CASSRTGLYEQYF
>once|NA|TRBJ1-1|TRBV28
TGTGCCAGCAGCCCAGGGACTTGGATGGGGACTGAAGCTTTCTTT
CASSPGTWMGTEAFF
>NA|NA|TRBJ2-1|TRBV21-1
TGTGCCAGCAGCGCAAAGGTAGCGGGAAGGACCTACAATGAGCAGTTCTTC
CASSAKVAGRTYNEQFF
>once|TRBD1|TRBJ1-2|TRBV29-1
TGCAGCGTTCTTACAGGGGCTAACTATGGCTACACCTTC
CSVLTGANYGYTF
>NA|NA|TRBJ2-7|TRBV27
TGTGCCAGCAGTATGGACGTCCGGGGCGAGCAGTACTTC
CASSMDVRGEQYF
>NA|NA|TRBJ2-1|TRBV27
TGTGCCAGCAGTTTGGGGACAGAGCAGTTCTTC
CASSLGTEQFF
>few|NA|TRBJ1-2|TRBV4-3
TGCGCCAGCAGCCAAGACTCAGGGGCCTATGGCTACACCTTC
CASSQDSGAYGYTF
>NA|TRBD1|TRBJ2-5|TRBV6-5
TGTGCCAGCAGTTACTCGGCAGGGGGCGGAGAGACCCAGTACTTC
CASSYSAGGGETQYF
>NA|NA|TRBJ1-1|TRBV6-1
TGTGCCAGCAGTGACAGGGCAAGGGACACTGAAGCTTTCTTT
CASSDRARDTEAFF
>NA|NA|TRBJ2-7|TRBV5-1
TGCGCCAGCAGCCTACAGATGACAAACGAGCAGTACTTC
CASSLQMTNEQYF
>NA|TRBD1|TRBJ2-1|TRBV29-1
TGCAGCACCGGGACAGGGAACAATGAGCAGTTCTTC
CSTGTGNNEQFF
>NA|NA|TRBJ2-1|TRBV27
TGTGCCAGCAGTTTCTTGGAGGGTGAGCAGTTCTTC
CASSFLEGEQFF
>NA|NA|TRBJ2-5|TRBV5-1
TGCGCCAGCAGCCTCCTTCGCGGGCTTCAAGAGACCCAGTACTTC
CASSLLRGLQETQYF
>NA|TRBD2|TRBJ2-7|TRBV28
TGTGCCAGCAGTCCTTCTGCCCGGGGACTAACTCCCACTACCTACGAGCAGTACTTC
CASSPSARGLTPTTYEQYF
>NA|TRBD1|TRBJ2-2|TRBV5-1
TGCGCCAGCAACCAACAGGGGCCGGGCACCGGGGAGCTGTTTTTT
CASNQQGPGTGELFF
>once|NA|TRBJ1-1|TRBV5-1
TGCGCCAGCTTCCGGGACGGGGGGGCTGGGACTGAAGCTTTCTTT
CASFRDGGAGTEAFF
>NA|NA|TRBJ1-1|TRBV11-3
TGTGCCAGCAGCACACAGATGAACACTGAAGCTTTCTTT
CASSTQMNTEAFF
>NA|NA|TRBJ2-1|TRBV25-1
TGTGCCAGCAGTGAAGGGCAGGGGGGAAACAATGAGCAGTTCTTC
CASSEGQGGNNEQFF
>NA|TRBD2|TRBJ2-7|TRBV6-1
TGTGCCAGCAGTGTGGGGACTAGCGGAAATTCCCCCTACGAGCAGTACTTC
CASSVGTSGNSPYEQYF
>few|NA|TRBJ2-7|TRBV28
TGTGCCAGCCGCCCAGGGGGACTTTACGAGCAGTACTTC
CASRPGGLYEQYF
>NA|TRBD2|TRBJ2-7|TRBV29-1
TGCAGCGTTGAAGGGACTCACCCGGGACTAGCGGGGGGCCCCGAGGAGCAGTACTTC
CSVEGTHPGLAGGPEEQYF
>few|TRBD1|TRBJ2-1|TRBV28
TGTGCCAGCAGTACTAGATGGCGAGACAGGGCGTCCTACAATGAGCAGTTCTTC
CASSTRWRDRASYNEQFF
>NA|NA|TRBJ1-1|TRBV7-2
TGTGCCAGCAGCCTTCGGGGTGAAGCTTTCTTT
CASSLRGEAFF
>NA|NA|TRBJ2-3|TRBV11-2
TGTGCCAGCACCCTTACTGCAGGGGATACGCAGTATTTT
CASTLTAGDTQYF